This TCR beta chain was captured in a study of T cells after yellow fever vaccination. Findings and limits, study-wide: Only a small proportion of the clonotypes turned up in both the CD4 and the CD8 compartments, likely arising from convergent recombination. After the booster, 96% of CD4 and more than 85% of CD8 primary-response clones were re-detected.

This clonotype was counted between two and nine times. Its antigen remains unidentified. V shed 0 bases and J shed 7 bases, with 19 bases lying between them. Germline lookup yields CDR1 SGDLS and CDR2 YYNGEE. This CDR3 spans 16 amino acids. TCRdb reprocessed the 5' RACE reads via MiXCR and lists one record per CDR3 protein. The sample yields hundreds of thousands of distinct CDR3 sequences, 18% seen once. The J gene is TRBJ2-5, the V gene TRBV9, with a possible D match to TRBD1 (6 bases). The receptor comes from a man aged 18 to 29 who received the YFV17D yellow fever vaccine. The material sequenced was PBMCs, taken before the yellow fever booster vaccination. CDR3 nucleotides: TGTGCCAGCAGCGTAGACCGAGGGGGAGTTCTGGGGACCCAGTACTTC. Protein: CASSVDRGGVLGTQYF.